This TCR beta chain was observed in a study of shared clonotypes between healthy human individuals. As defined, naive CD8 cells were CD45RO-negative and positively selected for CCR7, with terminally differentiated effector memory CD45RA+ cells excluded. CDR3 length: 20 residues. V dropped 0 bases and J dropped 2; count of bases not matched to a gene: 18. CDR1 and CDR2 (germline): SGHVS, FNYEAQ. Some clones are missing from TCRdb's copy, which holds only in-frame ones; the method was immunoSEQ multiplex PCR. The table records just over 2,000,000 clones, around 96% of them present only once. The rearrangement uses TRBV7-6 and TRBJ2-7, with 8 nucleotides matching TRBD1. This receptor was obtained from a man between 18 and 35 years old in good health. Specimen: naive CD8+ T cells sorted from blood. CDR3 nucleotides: TGTGCCAGCAGCTTAGCGGCCCCTTTTTTAACAGGGGGTCCTACCTACGAGCAGTACTTC. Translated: CASSLAAPFLTGGPTYEQYF. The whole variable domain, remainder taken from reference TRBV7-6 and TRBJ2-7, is GAGVSQSPRYKVTKRGQDVALRCDPISGHVSLYWYRQALGQGPEFLTYFNYEAQQDKSGLPNDRFSAERPEGSISTLTIQRTEQRDSAMYRCASSLAAPFLTGGPTYEQYFGPGTRLTVT.